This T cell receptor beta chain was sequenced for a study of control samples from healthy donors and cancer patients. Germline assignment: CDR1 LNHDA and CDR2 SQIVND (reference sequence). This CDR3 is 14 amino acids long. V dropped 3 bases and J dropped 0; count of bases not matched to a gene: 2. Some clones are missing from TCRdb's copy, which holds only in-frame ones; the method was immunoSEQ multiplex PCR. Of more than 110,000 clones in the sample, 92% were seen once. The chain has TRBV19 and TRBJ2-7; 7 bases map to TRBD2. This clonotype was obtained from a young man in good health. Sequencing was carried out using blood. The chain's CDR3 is CASSIAGVSYEQYF. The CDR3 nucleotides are TGTGCCAGTAGTATTGCGGGGGTCTCCTACGAGCAGTACTTC.